This T cell receptor beta chain appears in the sequencing data of a study of T cell repertoires in cytomegalovirus infection. TCRdb redid the calling of the reads with MiXCR, one entry per CDR3 protein. The profile shows 400,000 to 600,000 distinct CDR3 sequences, more than 40% of them singletons. This clonotype was detected once. The antigen remains unidentified. Source: cultured PBMCs, taken from culture after CMV antigen stimulation. The origin of this receptor is a human donor in good health (CMV status not recorded). Some clones in this sample may be carry-over from other donors' samples.

In DNA, the CDR3 is TGTGCCAGCAGCTTGCGGAGCGGGGGGACCCTCAATACGCAGTATTTT. Translated, it gives CASSLRSGGTLNTQYF. The chain joins TRBV5-4 to TRBJ2-3, with 9 bases aligning to TRBD2. The CDR3 loop spans 16 amino acids. V lost 1 base to trimming and J lost 7 bases; unmatched junction nucleotides: 10. CDR1 SGHNT and CDR2 YYREEE come from the germline V gene (reference sequence). The full variable domain, with the rest looked up from reference TRBV5-4 and TRBJ2-3, is ETGVTQSPTHLIKTRGQQVTLRCSSQSGHNTVSWYQQALGQGPQFIFQYYREEENGRGNFPPRFSGLQFPNYSSELNVNALELDDSALYLCASSLRSGGTLNTQYFGPGTRLTVL.